The 14 T cell receptor beta chains given below trace back to one sample, sequenced in a study of blood T cell repertoires in COVID-19. TCRdb keeps only in-frame clones here, not all; method: immunoSEQ multiplex PCR. The top ten hold about 2.4% of the sample, which has 25,000 to 35,000 clones, roughly nine tenths seen once. Sequenced sample: peripheral blood. These receptors originate from a man aged 50-59 years with active COVID-19.

The chain is built from TRBV27 and TRBJ1-1, with a tentative D call TRBD1 (5 bases). Per germline, CDR1 MNHEY and CDR2 SMNVEV (reference sequence). There are 14 residues in the CDR3. The V and J ends lost 5 bases and 2 bases respectively, with 12 bases between them. CDR3 residues: CASSHPGLNTEAFF. As DNA, the CDR3 is TGTGCCAGCAGTCACCCGGGACTTAACACTGAAGCTTTCTTT.

V and J are TRBV7-8 and TRBJ1-1, with TRBD1 matching 7 bases. CDR3 size: 15 residues. J gave up 3 bases and V 5 bases, and 9 bases lay outside the gene matches. Germline V CDR1 and CDR2: SGHVS, FQNEAQ. The CDR3 region has the DNA TGTGCCAGCAGCCCGCAAAGACAGGGCTACACTGAAGCTTTCTTT. It codes for CASSPQRQGYTEAFF.

The rearrangement links TRBV11-1 to TRBJ2-5; 8 bases are a match to TRBD2. The V gene end was trimmed by 5 bases and the J gene end by 4 bases; junction bases not matched to a gene: 9. Germline lookup yields CDR1 SGHAT and CDR2 FQDESV (reference sequence). The CDR3 totals 15 residues. The CDR3 loop is CASSVNAGGGETQYF. CDR3 nucleotide sequence: TGTGCCAGCAGCGTCAACGCGGGGGGTGGAGAGACCCAGTACTTC.

This chain uses TRBV5-1 with TRBJ2-5; 8 nucleotides match TRBD1. CDR3 length: 16 residues. The germline V gene encodes CDR1 SGHRS and CDR2 YFSETQ. V lost 4 bases, J lost 4 bases, and 12 bases stayed unmatched. Here the CDR3 DNA reads TGCGCCAGCAGCCGCGGACAGGGCGGGGTTGGAGAGACCCAGTACTTC. It encodes CASSRGQGGVGETQYF.

The chain carries TRBV5-1 and TRBJ2-7; no definite D call. V was cut by 5 bases and J by 1 base, with 7 bases left in between. The germline CDR1 and CDR2 sequences are SGHRS and YFSETQ. The CDR3 spans 12 residues. Written as DNA, the CDR3 is TGCGCCAGCAGTTCTTTGTCCTACGAGCAGTACTTC. This translates into CASSSLSYEQYF.

This clone occurred once. The chain joins TRBV13 to TRBJ2-7; 9 bases are shared with TRBD2. This CDR3 contains 15 residues. After removal of 7 bases from V and 0 bases from J, the junction contained 7 bases not matched to a gene. CDR1 is PRHDT and CDR2 is FYEKMQ in the germline V gene (reference sequence). The CDR3 sequence is CASTRTSDLSYEQYF. Here the CDR3 DNA reads TGTGCCAGCACCAGGACTAGCGACCTCTCCTACGAGCAGTACTTC.

The chain combines TRBV13 with TRBJ2-7; TRBD2 agrees at 8 bases. Germline V gene data show CDR1 as PRHDT and CDR2 as FYEKMQ (reference sequence). The CDR3 is 15 amino acids. The J segment lost 3 bases and the V segment lost 4 bases, leaving 8 bases of the junction unmatched. DNA of the CDR3: TGTGCCAGCAGCTCCCTCGGGACTAGTTACTACGAGCAGTACTTC. Translating gives CASSSLGTSYYEQYF. Looking up the rest from reference TRBV13 and TRBJ2-7 gives the full variable domain: AAGVIQSPRHLIKEKRETATLKCYPIPRHDTVYWYQQGPGQDPQFLISFYEKMQSDKGSIPDRFSAQQFSDYHSELNMSSLELGDSALYFCASSSLGTSYYEQYFGPGTRLTVT.

The rearrangement links TRBV4-1 to TRBJ1-5; 10 positions match TRBD1. Germline trimming cut 4 bases from V and 5 bases from J; bases unmatched to any gene: 8. CDR3 length: 16 residues. CDR1 is MGHRA and CDR2 is YSYEKL in the germline V gene. CDR3 protein: CASSPRGQGTYQPQHF. The CDR3 DNA sequence: TGCGCCAGCAGCCCTAGGGGACAGGGGACCTATCAGCCCCAGCATTTT.

The chain links TRBV5-1 to TRBJ1-1; 8 bases align to TRBD1. Germline values: CDR1 SGHRS, CDR2 YFSETQ. CDR3 length: 13 amino acids. J gave up 8 bases and V 4 bases, and 7 bases lay outside the gene matches. CDR3 loop: CASSPGQEREAFF. In DNA form, the CDR3 reads TGCGCCAGCAGCCCGGGACAGGAGAGGGAAGCTTTCTTT. The full variable domain, rest sourced from reference TRBV5-1 and TRBJ1-1, is KAGVTQTPRYLIKTRGQQVTLSCSPISGHRSVSWYQQTPGQGLQFLFEYFSETQRNKGNFPGRFSGRQFSNSRSEMNVSTLELGDSALYLCASSPGQEREAFFGQGTRLTVV.

This chain's CDR3 is CASSIEARGGSGANVLTF. The CDR3 nucleotides read TGTGCCAGTAGTATAGAGGCGCGGGGGGGAAGTGGGGCCAACGTCCTGACTTTC. The chain carries TRBV19 and TRBJ2-6; TRBD2 aligns across 9 bases. The V and J ends lost 0 bases and 3 bases, in that order; junction bases with no gene match: 6. CDR1 is LNHDA, CDR2 SQIVND, per germline (reference sequence). CDR3 size: 18 residues. Using reference TRBV19 and TRBJ2-6 for the parts outside the CDR3, the full variable domain is DGGITQSPKYLFRKEGQNVTLSCEQNLNHDAMYWYRQDPGQGLRLIYYSQIVNDFQKGDIAEGYSVSREKKESFPLTVTSAQKNPTAFYLCASSIEARGGSGANVLTFGAGSRLTVL.

The rearrangement joins TRBV6-6 to TRBJ1-2; D gene ambiguous. The germline V gene has CDR1 MNHNY and CDR2 SVGAGI (reference sequence). The CDR3 is made up of 13 amino acids. The V end lost 0 bases, the J end lost 3 bases, and 5 bases lay between the germline ends. CDR3 region: CASSYSADYGYTF. Written as DNA, the CDR3 is TGTGCCAGCAGTTACTCGGCAGACTATGGCTACACCTTC.

The rearrangement links TRBV28 to TRBJ2-1, with 7 bases identical to TRBD1. J was trimmed by 9 bases and V by 6 bases; bases with no gene match: 8. CDR3 size: 13 residues. Germline assignment: CDR1 MDHEN and CDR2 SYDVKM. The CDR3 bases are TGTGCCAGCAGACAGGGGCTTTGGGGTGAGCAGTTCTTC. Translating it yields CASRQGLWGEQFF.

This clone has a handful of counts. The chain combines TRBV11-2 with TRBJ1-6, with D maybe TRBD1 (5 bases). The germline CDR1 and CDR2 sequences are SGHAT and FQNNGV. This CDR3 has 13 amino acids. Between the trimmed V and J ends, which lost 8 bases and 6 bases, there was a span of 11 bases. The CDR3, as DNA: TGTGCCAGCCGAACAGGTCTTAATTCACCCCTCCACTTT. Translation gives CASRTGLNSPLHF.

The chain links TRBV12-5 to TRBJ2-5; 9 nucleotides align to TRBD1. The CDR3 extends over 16 amino acids. Trimming cost V 0 bases and J 3 bases; bases outside gene matches: 5. Germline lookup yields CDR1 LGHNT and CDR2 FRNRAP. CDR3 bases: TGTGCTAGTGGTTTGGTCTTAGGACAGGGGAAAGAGACCCAGTACTTC. It codes for CASGLVLGQGKETQYF.